The 18 T cell receptor beta chains below come from one sample, sequenced in a study of cytomegalovirus exposure and HLA in healthy donors. PCR primers comprised 60 Vbeta and 13 Jbeta primers. The method was immunoSEQ multiplex PCR; TCRdb's version includes in-frame clones alone and lacks a portion of them. The data hold about 73,000 clones, with roughly 70% observed a single time. Sequencing input: PBMCs. The receptors were sampled from a man between 65 and 85 years old in good health and CMV-seronegative.

The chain employs TRBV11-2 and TRBJ2-3; 8 bases fit TRBD2. The length of the CDR3 is 15 residues. Germline lookup yields CDR1 SGHAT and CDR2 FQNNGV. V shed 1 base, J shed 2 bases, and the junction held 2 bases outside the gene matches. CDR3 coding DNA: TGTGCCAGCAGCTTAGCGGGAGGGGACACAGATACGCAGTATTTT. Amino acid sequence: CASSLAGGDTDTQYF.

The V gene is TRBV2, the J gene TRBJ1-1; D unresolved. Germline CDR1 reads SNHLY; CDR2 reads FYNNEI. The CDR3 is made up of 14 amino acids. V dropped 3 bases and J dropped 10 bases, with 18 bases sitting between them. In DNA, the CDR3 is TGTGCCAGCAGTGATGGTTGGGCCGGTCCAGGAGCTTTCTTT. Translated: CASSDGWAGPGAFF.

The rearrangement links TRBV4-3 to TRBJ2-5; 7 nucleotides match TRBD1. Trimming removed 0 bases from V and 5 bases from J; junction bases left unmatched: 9. The germline gives CDR1 LGHNA, CDR2 YSLEER. The CDR3 extends over 16 amino acids. The CDR3 loop reads CASSQDKGGGLETQYF. The CDR3 region has the DNA TGCGCCAGCAGCCAAGATAAAGGGGGCGGTTTGGAGACCCAGTACTTC.

The V call is TRBV4-1, the J call TRBJ1-2; 9 nucleotides line up with TRBD1. Germline loops: CDR1 MGHRA, CDR2 YSYEKL. With 0 bases clipped from V and 7 bases from J, the junction kept 6 bases outside the gene matches. This CDR3 spans 15 amino acids. This CDR3 reads CASSQDGQGQFGYTF. As DNA, the CDR3 is TGCGCCAGCAGCCAAGACGGACAGGGGCAGTTTGGCTACACCTTC.

This clone was recorded only once. The chain couples TRBV2 to TRBJ2-7; a weak D match, TRBD2 (8 bases). This CDR3 region has 13 residues. With 7 bases removed from V and 7 bases from J, the gap between germline ends came to 17 bases. Germline CDR1 and CDR2: SNHLY and FYNNEI. CDR3 protein: CASKYRGGGEQYF. The DNA of the CDR3 is TGTGCCAGCAAGTACAGGGGCGGGGGGGAGCAGTACTTC.

This clone has only one observation. CDR3 bases: TGTGCCTGGAGTCCTGTCGGGACAGGAAACGAAGCTTTCTTT. Residues: CAWSPVGTGNEAFF. The gene calls are TRBV30 and TRBJ1-1, with 8 bases fitting TRBD1. Trimming removed 2 bases from V and 8 bases from J; junction bases left unmatched: 10. The CDR3 length is 14 residues. Germline loops: CDR1 GTSNPN, CDR2 SVGIG (reference sequence).

This chain connects TRBV18 to TRBJ2-4; TRBD1 matches 10 bases. Looked up from germline, CDR1 is KGHSH and CDR2 is LQKENI. Unmatched junction bases numbered 7, after V lost 6 bases and J lost 8 bases. The CDR3 loop spans 14 amino acids. CDR3 DNA sequence: TGTGCCAGCTCGCGGACAGGGGGTACAGACATTCAGTACTTC. Translating gives CASSRTGGTDIQYF.

This clone turned up a few times. The V and J genes are TRBV4-3 and TRBJ2-1; D perhaps matches TRBD2 (7 bases). The CDR3 totals 14 residues. Trimming stripped 5 bases from V and 9 bases from J, with 17 bases between. The germline V gene encodes CDR1 LGHNA and CDR2 YSLEER. CDR3 sequence: CASSYIGGGSEQFF. The CDR3 nucleotides read TGCGCCAGCAGCTACATAGGGGGGGGCAGTGAGCAGTTCTTC.

The V call is TRBV19, the J call TRBJ2-2; 9 bases are shared with TRBD1. The CDR3 is 17 residues long. From germline, CDR1 is LNHDA and CDR2 SQIVND (reference sequence). J gave up 6 bases and V 5 bases, and 13 bases lay outside the gene matches. The DNA for the CDR3 is TGTGCCAGTAGTGTGATCCCCGGGACAGGGTCCCCCGGGGAGCTGTTTTTT. This sequence encodes CASSVIPGTGSPGELFF.

The V gene is TRBV18, the J gene TRBJ2-6; possibly TRBD1 or TRBD2 for D (5 bases each). Trimming stripped 6 bases from V and 0 bases from J, with 9 bases between. CDR1 KGHSH and CDR2 LQKENI come from the germline V gene. The CDR3 length is 15 residues. CDR3 sequence: CASSPGSSGANVLTF. The DNA for the CDR3 is TGTGCCAGCTCCCCAGGGAGCTCTGGGGCCAACGTCCTGACTTTC.

V usage is TRBV6-6 and J usage is TRBJ2-4; D perhaps matches TRBD1 (5 bases). Trimming stripped 8 bases from V and 1 base from J, with 12 bases between. CDR3 length equals 14 residues. CDR1 and CDR2 (germline): MNHNY, SVGAGI (reference sequence). This CDR3 reads CASQPKGAKNIQYF. The DNA for the CDR3 is TGTGCCAGCCAACCCAAGGGGGCCAAAAACATTCAGTACTTC.

V usage is TRBV7-2 and J usage is TRBJ2-7; 8 bases are a match to TRBD1. Germline assignment: CDR1 SGHTA and CDR2 FQGNSA. The CDR3 consists of 15 residues. V dropped 1 base and J dropped 3; count of bases not matched to a gene: 5. CDR3 in amino acids: CASSLDRGSLYEQYF. The CDR3, as DNA: TGTGCCAGCAGCTTAGACAGGGGGTCCCTCTACGAGCAGTACTTC. Full variable domain (outside the CDR3, taken from reference TRBV7-2 and TRBJ2-7): GAGVSQSPSNKVTEKGKDVELRCDPISGHTALYWYRQSLGQGLEFLIYFQGNSAPDKSGLPSDRFSAERTGGSVSTLTIQRTQQEDSAVYLCASSLDRGSLYEQYFGPGTRLTVT.

The CDR3 DNA reads as TGTGCCAGCAGCGCCGGGCGGGAGGACTACACCTTC. Translation gives CASSAGREDYTF. The chain is built from TRBV6-6 and TRBJ1-2; D not resolved. Germline V gene sequence: CDR1 MNHNY, CDR2 SVGAGI (reference sequence). CDR3 length: 12 amino acids. Trimming cost V 6 bases and J 10 bases, with 15 bases left between them.

This CDR3 is CASSSWTANTEAFF. CDR3 DNA sequence: TGTGCCAGCAGCTCCTGGACAGCGAACACTGAAGCTTTCTTT. The chain uses TRBV7-9 and TRBJ1-1, with TRBD1 as a possible D gene (6 bases). The CDR3 has 14 residues. V was clipped by 4 bases and J by 1 base, with 10 bases between them. Germline CDR1 is SEHNR and CDR2 is FQNEAQ (reference sequence). Variable domain in full (rest from reference TRBV7-9 and TRBJ1-1): DTGVSQNPRHKITKRGQNVTFRCDPISEHNRLYWYRQTLGQGPEFLTYFQNEAQLEKSRLLSDRFSAERPKGSFSTLEIQRTEQGDSAMYLCASSSWTANTEAFFGQGTRLTVV.

The chain is built from TRBV19 and TRBJ2-7; a possible D gene is TRBD2 (5 bases). CDR1 is LNHDA and CDR2 is SQIVND in the germline V gene (reference sequence). The CDR3 spans 17 residues. Trimming stripped 6 bases from V and 1 base from J, with 22 bases between. The chain's CDR3 is CASSLTWGPAESYEQYF. For the CDR3, the DNA is TGTGCCAGTAGCCTAACCTGGGGTCCAGCGGAGTCCTACGAGCAGTACTTC.

The count of this clone is one. The CDR3 here is CASSSLGRNRRTHEAFF. DNA for the CDR3: TGTGCCAGCAGCTCCCTGGGCCGGAACCGCCGAACCCATGAAGCTTTCTTT. The V gene is TRBV5-6, the J gene TRBJ1-1, with no clear D. With 3 bases removed from V and 7 bases from J, the gap between germline ends came to 25 bases. CDR3 length: 17 residues. Per the germline V gene, CDR1 is SGHDT and CDR2 is YYEEEE. The variable domain in full, completed from reference TRBV5-6 and TRBJ1-1, reads DAGVTQSPTHLIKTRGQQVTLRCSPKSGHDTVSWYQQALGQGPQFIFQYYEEEERQRGNFPDRFSGHQFPNYSSELNVNALLLGDSALYLCASSSLGRNRRTHEAFFGQGTRLTVV.

V usage is TRBV30 and J usage is TRBJ2-2; no clear D. CDR1 is GTSNPN, CDR2 SVGIG, per germline (reference sequence). Between the trimmed V and J ends, which lost 5 bases and 3 bases, there was a span of 7 bases. This CDR3 is 12 amino acids long. The CDR3 region is CAWGSYTGELFF. Here the CDR3 DNA reads TGTGCCTGGGGCTCTTACACCGGGGAGCTGTTTTTT.

This clone occurred a few times. CDR3 region: CASTELAANTGELFF. Here the CDR3 DNA reads TGCGCCAGCACCGAACTAGCGGCGAACACCGGGGAGCTGTTTTTT. The chain carries TRBV5-1 and TRBJ2-2; 8 bases map to TRBD2. The CDR3 runs to 15 residues. Germline CDR1 SGHRS, CDR2 YFSETQ. Unmatched junction bases numbered 4, after V lost 6 bases and J lost 0 bases.